This is a list of T cell receptor beta chains from one sample in a study of metastatic and nonmetastatic thyroid tumors. TCRdb re-called the PCR reads via MiXCR. This sample carries 39,000 or so clones, around half of them seen once, and the ten largest clones take roughly a quarter. Sequenced: tumor tissue. Receptors originate from a male donor with papillary thyroid cancer or a benign thyroid nodule (not recorded which). Some clones in this sample may be carry-over from other donors' samples. Both conserved end residues are part of each CDR3.

V	J	CDR3
TRBV20-1	TRBJ2-7	CSAQNLDRGRFGEQYF
TRBV20-1	TRBJ1-4	CSAEDSGLNEKLFF
TRBV10-1	TRBJ2-2	CASSEGTSGFTGELFF
TRBV24-1	TRBJ1-2	CATSDTRRTERGYTF
TRBV28	TRBJ1-2	CASSLVSAGETYGYTF
TRBV20-1	TRBJ2-2	CSARDPGGRTGELFF
TRBV5-1	TRBJ2-7	CASRGTSGGRAAYEQYF
TRBV20-1	TRBJ2-5	CSADGGQGHIGETQYF
TRBV5-1	TRBJ2-2	CASSEGLLITGELFF
TRBV12-3/TRBV12-4	TRBJ1-6	CASSLSSGNSPLHF
TRBV28	TRBJ2-2	CGTGDSNTGELFF
TRBV20-1	TRBJ2-3	CSANVASGDSTDTQYF
TRBV6-6	TRBJ2-2	CASSYELATSGELFF
TRBV12-3/TRBV12-4	TRBJ2-7	CTSSLATDYEQYF
TRBV6-1	TRBJ1-2	CASSTGQGGYTF
TRBV20-1	-	CSARDRGFEAFF
TRBV20-1	TRBJ2-7	CSACDRGMSYEQYF
TRBV2	TRBJ1-2	CASSEVGRGGDGYTF
TRBV11-1	TRBJ2-1	CASSGEASAMNEQFF
TRBV27	TRBJ2-7	CASSLVGSRTYEQYF
TRBV3-1	TRBJ2-7	CASSQGGALYEQYF
TRBV3-1	TRBJ2-7	CASSRGQALYEQYF
TRBV7-8	TRBJ1-5	CASSRGQANQPQHF
TRBV11-2	TRBJ2-1	CASSSRTGSSYNEQFF
TRBV7-2	TRBJ2-7	CASSRRVGDEQYF
TRBV4-2	TRBJ2-7	CASSQDRGLGSYEQYF
TRBV6-1	TRBJ1-1	CASTEKASTEAFF
TRBV7-9	TRBJ2-7	CASSFAGGPKDEQYF
TRBV5-1	TRBJ1-1	CASSLAGHRNTEAFF
TRBV7-8	TRBJ2-1	CASSHARNEQFF
TRBV30	TRBJ1-2	CAWSTRADEGALANYGYTF
TRBV5-6	TRBJ1-2	CASSLRGVRANYGYTF
TRBV6-4	TRBJ2-3	CASSELSGRGADTQYF
TRBV7-8	TRBJ2-7	CASSPVGELGFYEQYF
TRBV5-1	TRBJ1-5	CASSSDRGRSQPQHF
TRBV6-1	TRBJ1-4	CASSEVPTRSNPNEKLFF
TRBV5-8	TRBJ1-2	CASSPYRGRGEGYTF
TRBV3-1	TRBJ2-2	CASTKLAGGLGTGELFF
TRBV11-2	TRBJ2-7	CASSLVGGRESYEQYF
TRBV13	TRBJ2-7	CASSVGTGSYEQYF
TRBV18	TRBJ2-2	CASSPGSTGELFF
TRBV11-3	TRBJ1-3	CASSLGNTIYF
TRBV19	TRBJ1-5	CASSSRGGQPQHF
TRBV11-1	TRBJ1-1	CASSTDRVEAFF
TRBV6-1	TRBJ1-3	CASSEHSSGNTIYF
TRBV28	TRBJ1-2	CASKKRAAGANYGYTF
TRBV29-1	TRBJ2-7	CSVEGPQTYEQYF
TRBV5-1	TRBJ2-2	CASRRSGAGTNTGELFF
TRBV20-1	TRBJ2-3	CSASTGSYTDTQYF
TRBV20-1	TRBJ2-1	CSARDSLEGYEQFF
TRBV6-2/TRBV6-3	TRBJ2-1	CASRKRASGGGNEQFF
TRBV9	TRBJ2-7	CASSVQDRGEQYF
TRBV7-2	TRBJ2-7	CASSLDSTYEQYF
TRBV30	TRBJ1-3	CAWSVIGNTIYF